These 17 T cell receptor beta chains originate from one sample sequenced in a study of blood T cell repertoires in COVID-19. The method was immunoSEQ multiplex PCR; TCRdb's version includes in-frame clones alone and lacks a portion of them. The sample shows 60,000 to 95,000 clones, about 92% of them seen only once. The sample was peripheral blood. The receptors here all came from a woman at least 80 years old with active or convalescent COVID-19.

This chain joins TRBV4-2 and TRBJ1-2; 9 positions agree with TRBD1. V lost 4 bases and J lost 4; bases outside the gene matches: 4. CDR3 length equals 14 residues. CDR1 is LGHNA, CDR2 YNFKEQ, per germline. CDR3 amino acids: CASSRGQGFYGYTF. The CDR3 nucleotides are TGTGCCAGCAGCCGAGGACAGGGGTTCTATGGCTACACCTTC.

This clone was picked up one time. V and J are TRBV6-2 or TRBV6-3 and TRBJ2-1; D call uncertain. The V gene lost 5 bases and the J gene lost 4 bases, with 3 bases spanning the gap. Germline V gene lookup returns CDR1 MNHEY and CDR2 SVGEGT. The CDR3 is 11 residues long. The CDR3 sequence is CASSLYNEQFF. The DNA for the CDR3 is TGTGCCAGCAGTCTATACAATGAGCAGTTCTTC.

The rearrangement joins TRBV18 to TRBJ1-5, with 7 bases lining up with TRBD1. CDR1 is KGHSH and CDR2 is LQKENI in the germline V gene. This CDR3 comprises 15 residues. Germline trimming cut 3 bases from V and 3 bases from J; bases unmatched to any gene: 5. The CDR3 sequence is CASSPVDRPNQPQHF. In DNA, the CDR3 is TGTGCCAGCTCACCGGTGGACAGGCCCAATCAGCCCCAGCATTTT.

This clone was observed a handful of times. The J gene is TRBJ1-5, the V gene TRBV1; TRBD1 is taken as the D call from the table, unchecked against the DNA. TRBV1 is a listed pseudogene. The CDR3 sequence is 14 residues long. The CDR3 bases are TGCACCAGCAGCCAAGACAGGGCTCTCGAGCCCCAGCATTTT. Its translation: CTSSQDRALEPQHF.

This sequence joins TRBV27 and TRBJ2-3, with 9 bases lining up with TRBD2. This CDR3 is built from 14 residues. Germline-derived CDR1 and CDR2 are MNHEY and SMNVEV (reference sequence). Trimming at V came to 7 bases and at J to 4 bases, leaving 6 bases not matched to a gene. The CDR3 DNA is TGTGCCAGCACCCCGGCGGGGGGGCCAGATACGCAGTATTTT. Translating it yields CASTPAGGPDTQYF.

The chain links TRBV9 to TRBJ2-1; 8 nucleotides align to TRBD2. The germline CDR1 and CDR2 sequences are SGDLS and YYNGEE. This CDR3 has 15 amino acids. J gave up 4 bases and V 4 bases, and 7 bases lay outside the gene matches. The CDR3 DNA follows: TGTGCCAGCAGCTTAGGAACTAGCGGATACAATGAGCAGTTCTTC. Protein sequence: CASSLGTSGYNEQFF.

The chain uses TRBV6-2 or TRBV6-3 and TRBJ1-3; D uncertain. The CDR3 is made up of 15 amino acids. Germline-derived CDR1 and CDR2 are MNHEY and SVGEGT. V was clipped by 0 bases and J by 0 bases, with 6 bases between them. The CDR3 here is CASSYSADSGNTIYF. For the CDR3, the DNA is TGTGCCAGCAGTTACTCGGCAGACTCTGGAAACACCATATATTTT.

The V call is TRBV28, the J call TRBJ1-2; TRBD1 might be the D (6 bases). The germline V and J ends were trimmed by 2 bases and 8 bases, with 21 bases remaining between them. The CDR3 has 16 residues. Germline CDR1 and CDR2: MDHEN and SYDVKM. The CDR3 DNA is TGTGCCAGCAGTTTAGATGGGGGAGGGGGGCGGCCCGGCTACACCTTC. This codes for CASSLDGGGGRPGYTF.

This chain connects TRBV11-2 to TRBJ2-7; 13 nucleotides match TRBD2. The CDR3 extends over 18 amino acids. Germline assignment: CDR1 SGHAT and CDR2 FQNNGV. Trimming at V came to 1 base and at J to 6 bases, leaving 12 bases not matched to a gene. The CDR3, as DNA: TGTGCCAGCAGCTTAGCCACTAGCGGGGGGGCAACGACGGGCGAGCAGTACTTC. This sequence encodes CASSLATSGGATTGEQYF.

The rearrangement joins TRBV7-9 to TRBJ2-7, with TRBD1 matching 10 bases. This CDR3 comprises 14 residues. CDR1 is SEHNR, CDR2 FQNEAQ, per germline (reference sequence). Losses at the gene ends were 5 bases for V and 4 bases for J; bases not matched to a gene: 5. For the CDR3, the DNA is TGTGCCAGCAGCCCCGGGACAGGGGTTTACGAGCAGTACTTC. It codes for CASSPGTGVYEQYF. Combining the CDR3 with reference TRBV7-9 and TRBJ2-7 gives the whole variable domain DTGVSQNPRHKITKRGQNVTFRCDPISEHNRLYWYRQTLGQGPEFLTYFQNEAQLEKSRLLSDRFSAERPKGSFSTLEIQRTEQGDSAMYLCASSPGTGVYEQYFGPGTRLTVT.

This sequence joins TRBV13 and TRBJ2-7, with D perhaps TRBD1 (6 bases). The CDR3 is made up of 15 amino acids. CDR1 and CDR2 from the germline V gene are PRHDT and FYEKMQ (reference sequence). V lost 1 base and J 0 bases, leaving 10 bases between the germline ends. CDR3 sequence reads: CASSLVGQRSYEQYF. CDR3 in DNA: TGTGCCAGCAGCTTAGTTGGACAGCGCTCCTACGAGCAGTACTTC.

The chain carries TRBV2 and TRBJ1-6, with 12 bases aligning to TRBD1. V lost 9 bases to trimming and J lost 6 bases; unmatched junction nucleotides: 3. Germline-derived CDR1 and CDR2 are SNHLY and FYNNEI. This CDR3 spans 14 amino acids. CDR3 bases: TGTGCCAGTGGGACAGGGGGCCTTAATTCACCCCTCCACTTT. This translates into CASGTGGLNSPLHF.

CDR3: CASSLGGTGSGNTIYF. The CDR3 DNA reads as TGTGCCAGCAGCTTAGGGGGAACGGGGTCTGGAAACACCATATATTTT. The rearrangement uses TRBV7-9 and TRBJ1-3; D is ambiguous. The V end was cut by 1 base, the J end by 1 base, with 11 bases between. Per the germline V gene, CDR1 is SEHNR and CDR2 is FQNEAQ (reference sequence). The CDR3 is 16 amino acids.

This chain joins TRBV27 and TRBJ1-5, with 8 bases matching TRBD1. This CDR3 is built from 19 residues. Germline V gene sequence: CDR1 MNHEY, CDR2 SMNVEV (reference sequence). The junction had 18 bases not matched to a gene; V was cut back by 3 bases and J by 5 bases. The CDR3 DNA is TGTGCCAGCAGTTTGATGGGACAGGTAAAGTGGGGCGTTCATCAGCCCCAGCATTTT. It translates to CASSLMGQVKWGVHQPQHF.

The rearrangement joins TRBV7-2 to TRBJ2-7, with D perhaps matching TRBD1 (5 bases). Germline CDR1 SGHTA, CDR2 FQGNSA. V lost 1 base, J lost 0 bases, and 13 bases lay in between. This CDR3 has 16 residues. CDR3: CASSLGATDSSYEQYF. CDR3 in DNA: TGTGCCAGCAGCTTAGGCGCGACAGATAGCTCCTACGAGCAGTACTTC.

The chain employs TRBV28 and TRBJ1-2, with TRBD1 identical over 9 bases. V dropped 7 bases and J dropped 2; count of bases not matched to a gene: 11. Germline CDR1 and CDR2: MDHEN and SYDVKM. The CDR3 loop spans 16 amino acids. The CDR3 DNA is TGTGCCAGCACGTCCTCCGTCGGGACAGGGAACTATGGCTACACCTTC. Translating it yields CASTSSVGTGNYGYTF.

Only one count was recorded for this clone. CDR3 residues: CASSPGTGLNEQFF. The DNA of the CDR3 is TGTGCCAGCAGTCCCGGGACAGGGCTCAATGAGCAGTTCTTC. The J gene is TRBJ2-1, the V gene TRBV2, with TRBD1 matching over 9 bases. The CDR3 has 14 amino acids. CDR1 SNHLY and CDR2 FYNNEI come from the germline V gene. V lost 5 bases and J lost 6; bases outside the gene matches: 5.